This T cell receptor (beta chain) was obtained from a study of human T cells and chemical hapten exposure. The wider study: Small pooled library volume differences mainly caused per-sample TCR yield variation.

The time point here: patch test 2, 6 weeks after DPC sensitization. Treatment defined: therapeutic diphenylcyclopropenone sensitization with weekly scalp DPC. RNA extraction used unfractionated whole blood as the source of total RNA. This clonotype has only a few counts. TCRdb called the RACE reads again in MiXCR, with one record for every CDR3 protein. This repertoire shows over 65,000 distinct CDR3 sequences, under 14% found once; its top ten account for about 1.6%. The germline V and J ends were trimmed by 5 bases and 2 bases, with 13 bases remaining between them. In germline, CDR1 is SGHTA, CDR2 FQGNSA. The CDR3 is made up of 16 amino acids.

The TCR sequence derives from a man between 18 and 35 years old with alopecia areata. Some clones in this sample may be carry-over from other donors' samples. The chain combines TRBV7-2 with TRBJ2-6, with D perhaps matching TRBD1 or TRBD2 (5 bases each). The sample here was whole blood, taken in connection with sensitization to the hapten diphenylcyclopropenone (DPC). The CDR3 region is CASSRDRAPGANVLTF. The CDR3 DNA follows: TGTGCCAGCAGCCGGGACCGCGCGCCTGGGGCCAACGTCCTGACTTTC.